The 32 T cell receptor beta chains below come from one sample, sequenced in a study of T cells in women clearing cervical HPV infection. Data came from immunoSEQ multiplex PCR; TCRdb stores just in-frame clones and leaves some out. The sample includes some 24,000 clones. Sequenced: blood buffy coat. Source of these receptors: a woman aged 18 to 69 with a cervical HPV16 infection that either progressed to CIN3+ or cleared (not recorded which).

For this clone: The CDR3 extends 3 residues past the end of the read, so its final part is completed from the germline J gene. The chain carries TRBV29-1 and TRBJ1-2, with D tentatively TRBD1 (6 bases). CDR3 length equals 14 residues. Per germline, CDR1 SQVTM and CDR2 ANQGSEA. CDR3: CSVEEGAYKGLYTF. Incomplete CDR3 DNA: TGCAGCGTTGAAGAGGGGGCCTATAAGGGCCTC. Full variable domain (rest looked up from reference TRBV29-1 and TRBJ1-2): SAVISQKPSRDICQRGTSLTIQCQVDSQVTMMFWYRQQPGQSLTLIATANQGSEATYESGFVIDKFPISRPNLTFSTLTVSNMSPEDSSIYLCSVEEGAYKGLYTFGSGTRLTVV.

A word on this clone: The junction and the germline gene differ at one end; a read error may be behind it. From the germline J gene comes the end of the CDR3, since the read stops 3 residues before it. The V call is TRBV7-6, the J call TRBJ1-2; D unclear. From germline, CDR1 is SGHVS and CDR2 FNYEAQ. The CDR3 length is 16 residues. The part of the CDR3 DNA that was read is TGTGCCAGCAGCTTAGCTGCAGGCGGGAGGGTATATGAC. It codes for CASSLAAGGRVYD. The whole CDR3 protein is CASSLAAGGRVYDYTF.

This clone registers medium-sized (0.01 to 0.1%) by frequency. The CDR3 goes on 3 residues after the read ends, and that part is filled in from the germline J gene. The chain uses TRBV10-3 and TRBJ2-7, with D maybe TRBD2 (5 bases). Between the trimmed V and J ends, which lost 3 bases and 3 bases, there was a span of 12 bases. Germline V gives CDR1 ENHRY, CDR2 SYGVKD. The CDR3 has 14 amino acids. CDR3: CAISELEGFYEQYF. CDR3 bases read: TGTGCCATCAGTGAACTTGAGGGCTTCTACGAG.

About this clone: Sequencing ends 3 residues short of the CDR3 end; the germline J gene provides the rest. The chain carries TRBV5-1 and TRBJ2-5; 8 nucleotides align to TRBD1. Germline CDR1 SGHRS, CDR2 YFSETQ. This CDR3 region has 14 residues. V lost 5 bases and J lost 3; bases outside the gene matches: 6. This CDR3 is CASSLRDRKETQYF. CDR3 bases read: TGCGCCAGCAGTCTCCGGGACAGGAAAGAGACC.

A note on this clone: The CDR3 end is not reached by the read, which stops 3 residues before it; the germline J gene fills it in. The gene calls are TRBV29-1 and TRBJ1-4, with TRBD1 as a possible D gene (5 bases). CDR3 length equals 13 residues. Per germline, CDR1 SQVTM and CDR2 ANQGSEA. CDR3 residues: CSVGETVNSPLFF. The sequenced CDR3 bases are TGCAGCGTTGGTGAGACAGTAAATTCACCA.

About this clone itself: The DNA ends 3 residues before the CDR3 does, and the rest of the CDR3 is filled in from the germline J gene. The chain combines TRBV2 with TRBJ1-2, with 8 bases identical to TRBD1. There are 13 residues in the CDR3. CDR1 SNHLY and CDR2 FYNNEI come from the germline V gene. CDR3 DNA (partial): TGTGCCAGCAGAGGGGGACAGGAGGGACCC. Amino acid sequence: CASRGGQEGP. Given in full, the CDR3 is CASRGGQEGPYTF.

Incomplete CDR3 DNA: TGTGCCAGCAGCTTGGACGGGACACTCGAAAAA. This sequence encodes CASSLDGTLEK. The full-length CDR3 reads as CASSLDGTLEKLFF. The rearrangement uses TRBV5-5 and TRBJ1-4, with D possibly being TRBD1 (6 bases). The CDR3 end falls 3 residues outside the read, so it is completed with the germline J gene. The germline V gene encodes CDR1 SGHKS and CDR2 YYEKEE (reference sequence). The CDR3 is 14 amino acids. V lost 0 bases, J lost 8 bases, and 11 bases lay in between.

For this clone: The CDR3 end lies 3 residues beyond the end of the read and is filled in from the germline J gene. The chain carries TRBV5-1 and TRBJ1-1; D not certain. The CDR3 is made up of 13 amino acids. The V gene lost 0 bases and the J gene lost 2 bases, with 5 bases spanning the gap. Germline V lookup: CDR1 SGHRS, CDR2 YFSETQ. CDR3 protein: CASSLGANTEAFF. CDR3 DNA (partial): TGCGCCAGCAGCTTGGGGGCTAACACTGAA.

Comments on this clone: The observed sequence ends 3 residues before the CDR3 terminus, with the missing tail filled in from the germline J gene. The rearrangement links TRBV30 to TRBJ1-2, with 11 positions matching TRBD1. CDR1 and CDR2 (germline): GTSNPN, SVGIG (reference sequence). The trim removed 7 bases at V and 6 bases at J, leaving 22 bases unmatched. This CDR3 comprises 18 residues. CDR3 loop: CAFLTYRTGGRVYDGYTF. The sequenced part of the CDR3 DNA is TGTGCCTTCCTCACCTACCGGACAGGGGGCAGGGTGTATGATGGC.

About this clone: The read halts 3 residues ahead of the CDR3 end, with the missing end drawn from the germline J gene. This chain joins TRBV19 and TRBJ2-7; D may correspond to TRBD1 or TRBD2 (5 bases each). V lost 6 bases and J lost 2, with 17 bases in between. Germline V lookup: CDR1 LNHDA, CDR2 SQIVND (reference sequence). This CDR3 contains 15 residues. CDR3 in amino acids: CASSAARGNTYEQYF. The covered CDR3 bases are TGTGCCAGTAGCGCAGCGAGGGGTAATACCTACGAG.

Remarks on this clone: The CDR3 end lies 3 residues beyond the end of the read and is filled in from the germline J gene. The V call is TRBV24-1, the J call TRBJ2-7, with 9 bases that match TRBD1. The CDR3 is made up of 15 amino acids. In germline, CDR1 is KGHDR, CDR2 SFDVKD. Unmatched junction bases numbered 2, after V lost 3 bases and J lost 0 bases. The chain's CDR3 is CATSDPGQGSYEQYF. Partial CDR3 DNA: TGTGCCACCAGTGATCCGGGACAGGGCTCCTACGAG.

The CDR3 is CAWNPSGGGREKLFF. Incomplete CDR3 DNA: TGTGCCTGGAATCCGTCGGGAGGGGGTCGGGAAAAG. This chain connects TRBV30 to TRBJ2-2; 8 nucleotides align to TRBD2. The CDR3 end lies 3 residues beyond the end of the read and is filled in from the germline J gene. Germline V CDR1 and CDR2: GTSNPN, SVGIG (reference sequence). The CDR3 has 15 residues.

In the case of this clone: The missing CDR3 end, 3 residues past where the read stops, is filled in from the germline J gene. J is TRBJ1-2 and V is TRBV5-1; the D is unclear. Looked up from germline, CDR1 is SGHRS and CDR2 is YFSETQ. V was trimmed by 1 base and J by 6 bases, leaving 13 bases between them. The CDR3 length is 14 residues. The CDR3 is CASSLTTTGDGYTF. The sequenced part of the CDR3 DNA is TGCGCCAGCAGCTTGACTACGACTGGCGATGGC.

Turning to this clone: The DNA ends 3 residues before the CDR3 does, and the rest of the CDR3 is filled in from the germline J gene. The gene calls are TRBV2 and TRBJ1-4, with D possibly being TRBD1 (6 bases). The CDR3 sequence is 16 residues long. Germline V gene data show CDR1 as SNHLY and CDR2 as FYNNEI. V lost 4 bases to trimming and J lost 7 bases, with 19 bases between them. The DNA read from the CDR3 is TGTGCCAGCAGTGTAAACTCTAGGGGGAGTGGTGAAAAA. Translated, it gives CASSVNSRGSGEK. In full, the CDR3 is CASSVNSRGSGEKLFF.

Details on this clone: The read falls 3 residues short of the CDR3 end, and the missing part is taken from the germline J gene. The chain employs TRBV7-8 and TRBJ1-1; D unclear. CDR1 is SGHVS and CDR2 is FQNEAQ in the germline V gene. The CDR3 has 13 residues. Trimming cost V 5 bases and J 7 bases, with 14 bases left between them. The CDR3 spells CASSQARIREAFF. Partial CDR3 DNA: TGTGCCAGCAGCCAAGCCCGTATCCGTGAA. Full variable domain (missing parts from reference TRBV7-8 and TRBJ1-1): GAGVSQSPRYKVAKRGQDVALRCDPISGHVSLFWYQQALGQGPEFLTYFQNEAQLDKSGLPSDRFFAERPEGSVSTLKIQRTQQEDSAVYLCASSQARIREAFFGQGTRLTVV.

Notes on this clone: The read terminates 3 residues before the CDR3 end, so the remaining end is supplied by the germline J gene. J is TRBJ2-1 and V is TRBV14, with 8 bases aligning to TRBD2. This CDR3 spans 15 amino acids. The J segment lost 4 bases and the V segment lost 6 bases, leaving 8 bases of the junction unmatched. Germline V gives CDR1 SGHDN, CDR2 FVKESK. Incomplete CDR3 DNA: TGTGCCAGCAGGGCGGGAGGATTTGGGTACAATGAG. Protein sequence: CASRAGGFGYNE. The full CDR3 protein is CASRAGGFGYNEQFF.

Regarding this clone: Its ends do not fully match the called genes, so a read error is possible. Sequencing ends 3 residues short of the CDR3 end; the germline J gene provides the rest. The rearrangement uses TRBV7-7 and TRBJ1-2, with D perhaps TRBD1 (6 bases). There are 16 residues in the CDR3. Per germline, CDR1 SSHAT and CDR2 FNYEAQ (reference sequence). The sequenced part of the CDR3 DNA is TGTGCTAGCAGCTTACGTGCAGGGGCGAACTCGGACGAC. Protein: CASSLRAGANSDD. The complete CDR3 reads CASSLRAGANSDDYTF.

About this clone itself: The CDR3 end lies 3 residues beyond the end of the read and is filled in from the germline J gene. The genes are TRBV5-5 and TRBJ2-7, with D possibly TRBD2 on 5 matching bases. The CDR3 is 15 residues long. Germline values: CDR1 SGHKS, CDR2 YYEKEE (reference sequence). Trimming took off 4 bases at V and 2 bases at J, with 16 bases between the two ends. CDR3 DNA (partial): TGTGCCAGCAGCCCTCAACTCCTGAGGGCCTACGAG. It specifies CASSPQLLRAYE. In full, the CDR3 reads CASSPQLLRAYEQYF.

In the case of this clone: The read ends 3 residues early relative to the CDR3; the germline J gene fills the gap. The rearrangement joins TRBV23-1 to TRBJ1-1, with TRBD1 as a possible D gene (6 bases). TRBV23-1 is noted as an ORF with a role that remains uncertain. Trimming pared 6 bases from V and 4 bases from J, leaving 21 bases between. The CDR3 is 16 residues long. CDR3: CASSPFGTRPSTEAFF. Partial CDR3 DNA: TGCGCCAGCAGCCCTTTCGGGACACGGCCGAGCACTGAA.

A note on this clone: The CDR3 end falls 3 residues outside the read, so it is completed with the germline J gene. The V call is TRBV5-1, the J call TRBJ2-5; TRBD1 aligns across 9 bases. Trimming at V came to 4 bases and at J to 5 bases, leaving 9 bases not matched to a gene. This CDR3 spans 15 amino acids. Per germline, CDR1 SGHRS and CDR2 YFSETQ. The sequenced part of the CDR3 DNA is TGCGCCAGCAGCGCGTCTCTGGGACAGGGTGAGACC. It specifies CASSASLGQGET. The complete CDR3 reads CASSASLGQGETQYF.

A note on this clone: The sequence runs out 3 residues before the end of the CDR3; the remainder is reconstructed from the germline J gene. The V and J genes are TRBV7-2 and TRBJ1-2, with D possibly matching TRBD1 (5 bases). With 0 bases removed from V and 4 bases from J, the gap between germline ends came to 12 bases. The CDR3 spans 15 residues. Germline assignment: CDR1 SGHTA and CDR2 FQGNSA. CDR3 bases read: TGTGCCAGCAGCTTAGCCCGCAGACAGACCTATGGC. Protein product: CASSLARRQTYG. The whole CDR3 is CASSLARRQTYGYTF. The whole variable domain, filled in from reference TRBV7-2 and TRBJ1-2, reads GAGVSQSPSNKVTEKGKDVELRCDPISGHTALYWYRQSLGQGLEFLIYFQGNSAPDKSGLPSDRFSAERTGGSVSTLTIQRTQQEDSAVYLCASSLARRQTYGYTFGSGTRLTVV.

Comments on this clone: The sequence runs out 3 residues before the end of the CDR3; the remainder is reconstructed from the germline J gene. The V and J genes are TRBV19 and TRBJ2-3; tentatively, D is TRBD1 (5 bases). The CDR3 spans 14 residues. In germline, CDR1 is LNHDA, CDR2 SQIVND (reference sequence). The CDR3 DNA, read in part, is TGTGCCAGTAGTCAAAGACAGTTATCGGAGACG. Protein: CASSQRQLSET. The entire CDR3 sequence reads CASSQRQLSETQYF.

Here the CDR3 reads CASSLTRGNSPLHF. The CDR3 DNA, read in part, is TGTGCCAGCAGCTTGACAAGGGGAAATTCACCC. The chain carries TRBV14 and TRBJ1-6, with D possibly matching TRBD1 (5 bases). The read halts 3 residues ahead of the CDR3 end, with the missing end drawn from the germline J gene. The germline V gene has CDR1 SGHDN and CDR2 FVKESK. The V gene lost 5 bases and the J gene lost 7 bases, with 12 bases spanning the gap. This CDR3 comprises 14 residues.

Points on this clone: The sequenced fragment ends 3 residues before the CDR3 boundary, so the rest is inferred from the germline J gene. The chain combines TRBV19 with TRBJ2-4; a weak D match, TRBD1 (5 bases). The V gene's germline CDR1 is LNHDA and CDR2 SQIVND (reference sequence). The length of the CDR3 is 13 residues. The CDR3 is CASSTGSWQPQYF. CDR3 bases read: TGTGCCAGTAGTACAGGGTCGTGGCAGCCT.

As regards this clone: The read terminates 3 residues before the CDR3 end, so the remaining end is supplied by the germline J gene. The chain recombines TRBV7-3 with TRBJ2-7; TRBD2 aligns across 8 bases. The CDR3 sequence is 14 residues long. Germline assignment: CDR1 SGHTA and CDR2 FQGTGA. V trimming: 5 bases; J trimming: 4 bases; junction bases outside the gene matches: 7. The covered CDR3 bases are TGTGCCAGCAGCCCGTATTCTAGCGGGTACGAG. Translation gives CASSPYSSGYE. The complete CDR3 sequence is CASSPYSSGYEQYF.

As to this clone: The read stops 3 residues short of the end of the CDR3; the missing end is completed from the germline J gene. The rearrangement links TRBV12-5 to TRBJ2-1, with unresolved D. The germline V and J ends were trimmed by 6 bases and 7 bases, with 16 bases remaining between them. This CDR3 has 14 amino acids. Germline V gives CDR1 LGHNT, CDR2 FRNRAP. CDR3 DNA, as far as it was read: TGTGCTAGTGGCTCCGTTCTCATACAAAATGAG. Residues: CASGSVLIQNE. The CDR3 in full is CASGSVLIQNEQFF. The variable domain in full, with the rest retrieved from reference TRBV12-5 and TRBJ2-1, is DARVTQTPRHKVTEMGQEVTMRCQPILGHNTVFWYRQTMMQGLELLAYFRNRAPLDDSGMPKDRFSAEMPDATLATLKIQPSEPRDSAVYFCASGSVLIQNEQFFGPGTRLTVL.

In the case of this clone: With the read ending 3 residues before the CDR3 end, the germline J gene is used to fill in that end. The chain employs TRBV20-1 and TRBJ2-3; weak D call: TRBD1 (5 bases). The CDR3 loop spans 14 amino acids. Germline V lookup: CDR1 DFQATT, CDR2 SNEGSKA (reference sequence). The V gene lost 2 bases and the J gene lost 2 bases, with 11 bases spanning the gap. CDR3 bases read: TGCAGTGCTAGAAGGGGTCTATTCACAGATACG. It is translated as CSARRGLFTDT. The full CDR3 sequence reads CSARRGLFTDTQYF.

Remarks on this clone: The missing CDR3 end, 3 residues past where the read stops, is filled in from the germline J gene. The chain employs TRBV7-8 and TRBJ2-1; TRBD2 might be the D (6 bases). The CDR3 runs 17 residues. The V gene's germline CDR1 is SGHVS and CDR2 FQNEAQ. Trimming shortened V by 0 bases and J by 0 bases, and 12 bases separated the two germline ends. The CDR3 bases that were read are TGTGCCAGCAGCTTAGCTTCGGCGGGGAGCTCCTACAATGAG. It translates to CASSLASAGSSYNE. The entire CDR3 reads CASSLASAGSSYNEQFF.

Concerning this clone itself: The read finishes 3 residues shy of the CDR3 end, and the germline J gene is used to complete it. The chain combines TRBV14 with TRBJ2-1; TRBD2 might be the D (6 bases). Trimming stripped 3 bases from V and 4 bases from J, with 13 bases between. Per germline, CDR1 SGHDN and CDR2 FVKESK. The CDR3 covers 15 residues. The CDR3 spells CASSQRAGLYNEQFF. Incomplete CDR3 DNA: TGTGCCAGCAGCCAGAGAGCGGGCCTGTACAATGAG.

As for this clone: The read ends 3 residues before the CDR3 terminus; that terminus is restored from the germline J gene. The chain joins TRBV5-1 to TRBJ2-1; 8 bases align to TRBD2. Unmatched junction bases numbered 6, after V lost 3 bases and J lost 1 base. CDR1 and CDR2 (germline): SGHRS, YFSETQ. The CDR3 length is 16 residues. The CDR3 loop reads CASSSQSGSSYNEQFF. The covered CDR3 bases are TGCGCCAGCAGCTCCCAGAGCGGGAGTTCCTACAATGAG.

Concerning this clone: From the germline J gene comes the end of the CDR3, since the read stops 3 residues before it. The genes are TRBV19 and TRBJ1-1, with D perhaps matching TRBD1 (6 bases). Germline CDR1 and CDR2: LNHDA and SQIVND (reference sequence). The V gene lost 6 bases and the J gene lost 0 bases, with 11 bases spanning the gap. The CDR3 totals 14 residues. The CDR3 is CASRVRGMNTEAFF. Partial CDR3 DNA: TGTGCCAGTAGGGTGAGGGGGATGAACACTGAA.

With respect to this clone: The CDR3 extends 3 residues past the end of the read, so its final part is completed from the germline J gene. The V gene is TRBV6-1, the J gene TRBJ2-4; perhaps TRBD2 as D (6 bases). CDR1 is MNHNS, CDR2 SASEGT, per germline. The CDR3 spans 14 residues. The CDR3 loop reads CASIDPWAGPGQYF. The sequenced CDR3 bases are TGTGCCAGCATTGACCCTTGGGCGGGGCCTGGT.